Listed here is a single T cell receptor beta chain. This sample was taken from a study of OX40 agonist ivuxolimab in advanced cancers. Libraries were prepared by immunoSEQ multiplex PCR; TCRdb keeps only in-frame clonotypes and omits some of them. This sample yields about 54,000 clones, of which 75% to 95% are seen a single time; 8.7% belongs to the top ten. V lost 2 bases to trimming and J lost 4 bases, with 9 bases between them. CDR3 length: 15 residues. The V gene's germline CDR1 is SGHVS and CDR2 FNYEAQ. The rearrangement joins TRBV7-6 to TRBJ2-6; no reliable D call. This TCR came from an adult with an advanced solid tumor such as melanoma, head and neck, liver or kidney cancer. This specimen was CD4+ or CD8+ T cells sorted from blood, taken in a trial of the OX40 agonist ivuxolimab. The CDR3, as DNA: TGTGCCAGCAGCTTAAGTCCTAGGGGGGCCAACGTCCTGACTTTC. Its translation: CASSLSPRGANVLTF.